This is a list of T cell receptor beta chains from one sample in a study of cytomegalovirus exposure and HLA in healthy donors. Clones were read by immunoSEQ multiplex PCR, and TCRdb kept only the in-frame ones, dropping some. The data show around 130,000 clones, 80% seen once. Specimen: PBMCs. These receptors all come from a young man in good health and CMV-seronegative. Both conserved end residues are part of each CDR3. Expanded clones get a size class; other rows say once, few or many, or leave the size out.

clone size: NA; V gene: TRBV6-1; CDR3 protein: CASREDNEKLFF
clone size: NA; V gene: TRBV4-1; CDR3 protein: CASKTGTGGPEAFF
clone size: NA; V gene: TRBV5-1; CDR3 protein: CASSLAVDGSGANVLAF
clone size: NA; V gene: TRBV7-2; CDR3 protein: CASSLTGALSNQPQHF
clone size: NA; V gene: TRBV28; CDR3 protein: CASSLRGHYNSPLHF
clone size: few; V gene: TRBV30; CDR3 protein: CAWSVLAETQYF
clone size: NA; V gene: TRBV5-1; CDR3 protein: CASSFWGLNADTQYF
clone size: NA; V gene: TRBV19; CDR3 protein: CASSIVRNTGELFF
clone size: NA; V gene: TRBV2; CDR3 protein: CASNGGGGEAFF
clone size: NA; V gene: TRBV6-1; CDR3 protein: CASNRDTNQPQHF
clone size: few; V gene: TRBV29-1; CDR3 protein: CSVAPRASYEQYF
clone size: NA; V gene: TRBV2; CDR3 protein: CASRRTSGGNEQFF
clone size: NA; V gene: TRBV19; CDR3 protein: CASSINRGTSNQPQHF
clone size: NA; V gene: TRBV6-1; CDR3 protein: CASSGLTSGAYNEQFF
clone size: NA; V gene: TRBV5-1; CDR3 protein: CASSSRQGADTQYF
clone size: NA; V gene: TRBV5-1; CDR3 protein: CASSRDTSTDTQYF
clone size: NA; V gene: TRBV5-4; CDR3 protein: CASSRTANSYEQYF
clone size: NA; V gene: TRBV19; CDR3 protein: CASSTGRAASYSNQPQHF
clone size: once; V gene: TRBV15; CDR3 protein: CATSRGTGTEAGEQYF
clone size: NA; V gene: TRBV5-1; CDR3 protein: CASSLNRVGEQYF
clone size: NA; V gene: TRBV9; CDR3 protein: CASSPLGGGIFEQYF
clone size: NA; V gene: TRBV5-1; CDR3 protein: CASSLVPGSEFNEQFF
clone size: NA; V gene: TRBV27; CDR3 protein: CASSFQELSYEQYF
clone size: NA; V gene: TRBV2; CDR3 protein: CASSLAGGLYNEQFF
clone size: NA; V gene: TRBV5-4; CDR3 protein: CASSRAAGTQETQYF
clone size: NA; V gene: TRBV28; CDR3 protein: CASSSKRYEKLFF
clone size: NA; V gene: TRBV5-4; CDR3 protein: CASSPLAVYNEQFF
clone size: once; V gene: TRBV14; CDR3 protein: CASSQDQVGRTEAFF
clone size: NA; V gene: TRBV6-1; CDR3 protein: CASSEGTGGGYEQYF
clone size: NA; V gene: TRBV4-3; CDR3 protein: CASSQDRGTNIQYF
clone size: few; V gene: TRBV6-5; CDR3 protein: CASRWGQGAYEQFF
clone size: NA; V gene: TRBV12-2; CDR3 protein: CASRLGTAGNTGELFF
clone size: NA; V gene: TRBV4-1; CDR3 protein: CASSQGLADTLEQYF
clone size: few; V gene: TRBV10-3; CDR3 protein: CAISYDTSYEQYF
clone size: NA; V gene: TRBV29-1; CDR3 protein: CSVEGGVAGGLTDTQYF
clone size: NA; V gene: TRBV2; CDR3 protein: CASKTGGNTEAFF
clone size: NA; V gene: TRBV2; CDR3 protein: CASSERRAHGETQYF
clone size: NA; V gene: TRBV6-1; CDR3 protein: CASSALVENTEAFF
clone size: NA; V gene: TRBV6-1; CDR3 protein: CASSERGLLNNEQFF
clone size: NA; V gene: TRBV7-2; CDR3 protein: CASSVRVRTGDGYTF
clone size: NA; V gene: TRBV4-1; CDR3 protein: CASSQATGTICCTF
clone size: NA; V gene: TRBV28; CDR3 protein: CASSLPGTGTQYF
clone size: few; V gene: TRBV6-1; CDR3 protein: CASSDPPQANEKLFF